The clone carrying this TCR beta chain was observed a single time. The antigen remains unidentified. At one end the junction does not follow the germline gene, possibly because of a read error. Here immunoSEQ multiplex PCR was the method, and the copy in TCRdb shows in-frame clones only, minus some. The data contain tens of thousands of clones, roughly 87% of them singletons. This CDR3 is built from 17 residues. Per germline, CDR1 MNHEY and CDR2 SVGEGT. The data belong to a study of T cell responses to AZD1222 COVID-19 vaccine. Study findings and constraints: A reported finding is that nearly half of spike-specific TCRs target unmutated variant regions.

Pooled in the analysis were second doses at about 4 or about 12 weeks. V usage is TRBV6-2 or TRBV6-3 and J usage is TRBJ2-3, with TRBD1 matching over 10 bases. This clonotype was obtained from an adult who received the AZD1222 COVID-19 vaccine. This material consisted of peripheral blood, taken 28 days after the second AZD1222 dose. In DNA form, the CDR3 reads TGTGCCAGCAGCTACTGGGACAGGGGAGGAGGTGGAGATACGCAGTATTTT. It yields the protein CASSYWDRGGGGDTQYF.